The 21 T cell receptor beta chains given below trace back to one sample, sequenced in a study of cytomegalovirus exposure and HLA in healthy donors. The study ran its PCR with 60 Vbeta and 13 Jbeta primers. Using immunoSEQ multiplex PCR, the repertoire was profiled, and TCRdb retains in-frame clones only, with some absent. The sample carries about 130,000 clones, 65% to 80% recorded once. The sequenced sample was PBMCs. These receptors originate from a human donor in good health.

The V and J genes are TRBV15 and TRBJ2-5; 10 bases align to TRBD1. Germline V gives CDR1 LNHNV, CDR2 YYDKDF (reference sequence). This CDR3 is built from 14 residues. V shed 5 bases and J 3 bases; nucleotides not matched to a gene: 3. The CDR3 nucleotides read TGTGCCACCAGCTTGGGACAGGGGAAAGAGACCCAGTACTTC. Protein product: CATSLGQGKETQYF. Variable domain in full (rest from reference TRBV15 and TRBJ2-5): DAMVIQNPRYQVTQFGKPVTLSCSQTLNHNVMYWYQQKSSQAPKLLFHYYDKDFNNEADTPDNFQSRRPNTSFCFLDIRSPGLGDTAMYLCATSLGQGKETQYFGPGTRLLVL.

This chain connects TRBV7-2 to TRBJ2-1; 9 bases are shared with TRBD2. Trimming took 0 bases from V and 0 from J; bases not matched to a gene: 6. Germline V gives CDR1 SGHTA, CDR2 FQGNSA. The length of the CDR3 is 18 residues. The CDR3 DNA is TGTGCCAGCAGCTTAGCTCTAGCGGGACCCAGCTCCTACAATGAGCAGTTCTTC. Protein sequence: CASSLALAGPSSYNEQFF.

In DNA form, the CDR3 reads TGTGCCACCAGAGGGGGACCTTACGAGCAGTACTTC. Amino acid sequence: CATRGGPYEQYF. The rearrangement joins TRBV19 to TRBJ2-7, with D perhaps TRBD1 (6 bases). The CDR3 contains 12 residues. Germline V gives CDR1 LNHDA, CDR2 SQIVND (reference sequence). Trimming cost V 10 bases and J 4 bases, with 14 bases left between them.

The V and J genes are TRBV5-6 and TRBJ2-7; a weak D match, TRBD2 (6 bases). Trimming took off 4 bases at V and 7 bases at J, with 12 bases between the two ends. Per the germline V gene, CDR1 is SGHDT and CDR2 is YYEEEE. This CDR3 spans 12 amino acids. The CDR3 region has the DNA TGTGCCAGCAGCCGGGCGGGGATAGAGCAGTACTTC. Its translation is CASSRAGIEQYF.

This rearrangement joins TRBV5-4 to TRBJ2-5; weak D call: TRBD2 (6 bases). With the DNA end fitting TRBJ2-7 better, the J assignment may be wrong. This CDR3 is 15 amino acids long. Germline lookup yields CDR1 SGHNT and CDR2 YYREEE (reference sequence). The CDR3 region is CASSSPRGGSYEQYF. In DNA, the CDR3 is TGTGCCAGCAGCTCGCCAAGGGGAGGCTCCTACGAGCAGTACTTC.

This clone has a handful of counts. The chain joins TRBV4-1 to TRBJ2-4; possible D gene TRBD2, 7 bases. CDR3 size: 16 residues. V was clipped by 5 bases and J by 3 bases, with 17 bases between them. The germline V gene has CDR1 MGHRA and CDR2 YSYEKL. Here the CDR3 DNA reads TGCGCCAGCAGCTCCGGCGGTAGGGGGGGCAAAAACATTCAGTACTTC. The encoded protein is CASSSGGRGGKNIQYF.

CDR3 nucleotide sequence: TGCGCCAGCAGCTTGGGACAGGGGTTTCGTGGCTACACCTTC. It encodes CASSLGQGFRGYTF. The J gene is TRBJ1-2, the V gene TRBV5-1; 8 nucleotides match TRBD1. The CDR3 has 14 residues. The germline CDR1 and CDR2 sequences are SGHRS and YFSETQ. V shed 0 bases and J 7 bases; nucleotides not matched to a gene: 5.

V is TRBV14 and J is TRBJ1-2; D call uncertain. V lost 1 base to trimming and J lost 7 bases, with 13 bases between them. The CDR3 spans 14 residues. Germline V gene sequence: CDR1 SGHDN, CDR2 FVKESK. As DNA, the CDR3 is TGTGCCAGCAGCCAAGCGACACACGACGCTGGCTACACCTTC. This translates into CASSQATHDAGYTF.

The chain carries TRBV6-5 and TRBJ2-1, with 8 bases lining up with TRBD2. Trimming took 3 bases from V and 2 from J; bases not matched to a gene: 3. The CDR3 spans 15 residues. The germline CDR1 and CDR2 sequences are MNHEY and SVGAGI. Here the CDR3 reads CASSYSGEAYNEQFF. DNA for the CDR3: TGTGCCAGCAGTTATAGCGGGGAAGCCTACAATGAGCAGTTCTTC.

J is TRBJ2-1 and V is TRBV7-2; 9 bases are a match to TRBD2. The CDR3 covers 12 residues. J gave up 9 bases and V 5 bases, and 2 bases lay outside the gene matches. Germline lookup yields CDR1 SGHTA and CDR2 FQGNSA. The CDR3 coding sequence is TGTGCCAGCAGCCAACTAGCGGGTGAGCAGTTCTTC. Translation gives CASSQLAGEQFF.

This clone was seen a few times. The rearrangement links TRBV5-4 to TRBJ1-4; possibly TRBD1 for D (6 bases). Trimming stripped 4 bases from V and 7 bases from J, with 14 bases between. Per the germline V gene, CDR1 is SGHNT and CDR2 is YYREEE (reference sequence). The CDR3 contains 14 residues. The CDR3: CASSPGGGSEKLFF. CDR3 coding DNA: TGTGCCAGCAGCCCGGGGGGCGGGAGTGAAAAACTGTTTTTT. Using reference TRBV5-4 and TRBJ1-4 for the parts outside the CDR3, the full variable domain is ETGVTQSPTHLIKTRGQQVTLRCSSQSGHNTVSWYQQALGQGPQFIFQYYREEENGRGNFPPRFSGLQFPNYSSELNVNALELDDSALYLCASSPGGGSEKLFFGSGTQLSVL.

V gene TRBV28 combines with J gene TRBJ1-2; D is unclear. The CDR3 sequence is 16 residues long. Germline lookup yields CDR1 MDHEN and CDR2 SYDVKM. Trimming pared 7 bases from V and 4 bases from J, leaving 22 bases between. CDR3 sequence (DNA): TGTGCCAGCACAAGACTTGGGAGGGAGAATAGCTATGGCTACACCTTC. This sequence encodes CASTRLGRENSYGYTF.

Here the CDR3 reads CASSSNRVAGELFF. The DNA for the CDR3 is TGTGCCAGCAGTTCCAACCGGGTTGCCGGGGAGCTGTTTTTT. The gene calls are TRBV6-1 and TRBJ2-2; D remains unclear. V lost 5 bases, J lost 6 bases, and 13 bases lay in between. CDR1 is MNHNS and CDR2 is SASEGT in the germline V gene. The CDR3 spans 14 residues.

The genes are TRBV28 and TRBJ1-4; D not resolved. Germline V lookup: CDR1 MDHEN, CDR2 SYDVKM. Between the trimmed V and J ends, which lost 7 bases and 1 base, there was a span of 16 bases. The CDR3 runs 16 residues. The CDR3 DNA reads TGTGCCAGCAATGGGCACGACCTGGGAACTAATGAAAAACTGTTTTTT. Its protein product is CASNGHDLGTNEKLFF. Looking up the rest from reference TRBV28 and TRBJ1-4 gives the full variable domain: DVKVTQSSRYLVKRTGEKVFLECVQDMDHENMFWYRQDPGLGLRLIYFSYDVKMKEKGDIPEGYSVSREKKERFSLILESASTNQTSMYLCASNGHDLGTNEKLFFGSGTQLSVL.

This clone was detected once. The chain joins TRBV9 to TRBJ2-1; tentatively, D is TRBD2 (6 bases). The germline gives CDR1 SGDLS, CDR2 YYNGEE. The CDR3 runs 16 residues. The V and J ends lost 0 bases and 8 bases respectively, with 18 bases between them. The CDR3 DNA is TGTGCCAGCAGCGTAGCGGGGGTTAGCTTAAGGGATGAGCAGTTCTTC. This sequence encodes CASSVAGVSLRDEQFF.

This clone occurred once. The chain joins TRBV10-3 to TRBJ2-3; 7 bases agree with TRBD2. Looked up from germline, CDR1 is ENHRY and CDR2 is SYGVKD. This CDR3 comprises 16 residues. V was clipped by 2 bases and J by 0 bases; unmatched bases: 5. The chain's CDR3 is CAISEPGSGSTDTQYF. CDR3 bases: TGTGCCATCAGTGAGCCAGGTAGCGGGAGCACAGATACGCAGTATTTT.

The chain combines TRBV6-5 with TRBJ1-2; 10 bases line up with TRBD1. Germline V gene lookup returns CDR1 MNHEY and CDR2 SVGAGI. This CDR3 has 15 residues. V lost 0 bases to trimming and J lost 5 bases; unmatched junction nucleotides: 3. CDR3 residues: CASSYSGQGGYGYTF. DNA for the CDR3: TGTGCCAGCAGTTACTCTGGACAGGGGGGGTATGGCTACACCTTC.

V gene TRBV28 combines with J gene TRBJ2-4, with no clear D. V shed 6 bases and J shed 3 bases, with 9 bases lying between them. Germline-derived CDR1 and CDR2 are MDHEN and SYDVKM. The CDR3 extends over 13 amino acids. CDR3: CASRFPYKNIQYF. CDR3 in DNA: TGTGCCAGCAGGTTCCCGTACAAAAACATTCAGTACTTC.

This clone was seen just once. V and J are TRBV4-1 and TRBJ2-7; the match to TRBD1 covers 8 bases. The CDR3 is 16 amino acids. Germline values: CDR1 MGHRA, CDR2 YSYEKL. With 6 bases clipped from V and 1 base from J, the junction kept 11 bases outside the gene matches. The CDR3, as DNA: TGCGCCAGCAGTGTCCTTATGGGACAGGAGTCCTACGAGCAGTACTTC. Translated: CASSVLMGQESYEQYF.

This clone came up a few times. The CDR3 sequence: CASRSLAITYEQYF. The DNA for the CDR3 is TGTGCCAGCAGATCTCTAGCGATCACCTACGAGCAGTACTTC. The genes are TRBV28 and TRBJ2-7, with D perhaps TRBD2 (6 bases). V dropped 6 bases and J dropped 2 bases, with 14 bases sitting between them. Germline V gives CDR1 MDHEN, CDR2 SYDVKM. The CDR3 runs 14 residues.

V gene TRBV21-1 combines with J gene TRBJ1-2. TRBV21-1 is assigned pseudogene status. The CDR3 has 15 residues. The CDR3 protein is CASSKAWVAAYGYTF. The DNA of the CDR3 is TGTGCCAGCAGCAAAGCGTGGGTGGCAGCGTATGGCTACACCTTC.